This TCR beta chain comes out of a study of blood T cell repertoires in COVID-19. Looking at the study overall: PBMCs, B-cell-depleted T cells, or T cells provided the cDNA or gDNA that made up the material.

In the source study's methods: Estimation of nucleated cell counts was performed using reference gene primer amplification. Only in-frame clones appear in the TCRdb table, and some are missing; sequencing was by immunoSEQ multiplex PCR. V and J calls plus clone size are reproduced from that table; the DNA served to infer D and trimming. The data contain over 35,000 clones, approximately 83% of them seen just once; the ten biggest clones take up around 24%. Sequencing used peripheral blood. This receptor was identified in a human donor with acute or convalescent COVID-19. The donor label of this sample is uncertain.

The chain's CDR3 is CASSSLQEQFF. CDR3 sequence (DNA): TGTGCCAGCAGTTCCCTCCAGGAGCAGTTCTTC. The J gene is TRBJ2-1, the V gene TRBV27; D remains unclear. Germline V gives CDR1 MNHEY, CDR2 SMNVEV (reference sequence). Trimming took 4 bases from V and 10 from J, leaving 8 bases between them. There are 11 residues in the CDR3.